One and the same sample provided the 22 T cell receptor beta chains below, sequenced in a study of T-cell reconstitution after alpha-beta-depleted transplantation in children. Unique molecular identifiers were used in preparing the TCRbeta library. TCRdb reprocessed the PCR reads with MiXCR, giving one entry per CDR3 protein. The sample holds around 530,000 distinct CDR3 sequences, 32% seen once. The sample was PBMCs from the stem cell graft donor, taken from the stem cell graft. Every receptor here comes from a human donor who donated a stem cell graft to a child with aplastic anemia.

This clonotype was recorded a few times. This chain uses TRBV20-1 with TRBJ1-6; D is unclear. Trimming pared 2 bases from V and 9 bases from J, leaving 20 bases between. This CDR3 spans 16 amino acids. CDR1 DFQATT and CDR2 SNEGSKA come from the germline V gene (reference sequence). CDR3 region: CSARTGSGSGFSPLHF. For the CDR3, the DNA is TGCAGTGCTAGAACGGGCTCGGGGTCTGGTTTTTCACCCCTCCACTTT.

V is TRBV7-2 and J is TRBJ2-7; TRBD2 matches at 8 bases. The trim removed 5 bases at V and 2 bases at J, leaving 5 bases unmatched. Looked up from germline, CDR1 is SGHTA and CDR2 is FQGNSA. This CDR3 has 14 amino acids. Here the CDR3 reads CASSREGLTYEQYF. CDR3 coding DNA: TGTGCCAGCAGCCGGGAGGGCCTAACCTACGAGCAGTACTTC.

This clonotype was seen only a few times. The gene calls are TRBV28 and TRBJ2-1; 7 bases align to TRBD2. This CDR3 is built from 19 residues. The junction had 16 bases not matched to a gene; V was cut back by 3 bases and J by 2 bases. Germline-derived CDR1 and CDR2 are MDHEN and SYDVKM. CDR3 nucleotide sequence: TGTGCCAGCAGTTTCCCCCTAGGGTATGGGCGGGAGACCTACAATGAGCAGTTCTTC. Amino acid sequence: CASSFPLGYGRETYNEQFF.

This clonotype was found many times. The gene calls are TRBV5-6 and TRBJ2-1; 9 bases are a match to TRBD1. CDR1 is SGHDT, CDR2 YYEEEE, per germline. J lost 2 bases, V lost 4 bases, and 4 bases had no gene match. The CDR3 is 15 amino acids. The CDR3 reads CASSPGQGTYNEQFF. The DNA of the CDR3 is TGTGCCAGCAGCCCGGGACAGGGTACCTACAATGAGCAGTTCTTC.

The chain combines TRBV27 with TRBJ1-1, with unresolved D. The CDR3 consists of 14 residues. V dropped 2 bases and J dropped 4 bases, with 11 bases sitting between them. Looked up from germline, CDR1 is MNHEY and CDR2 is SMNVEV (reference sequence). CDR3 amino acids: CASSLQWESTEAFF. CDR3 in DNA: TGTGCCAGCAGTTTACAATGGGAGAGCACTGAAGCTTTCTTT.

The CDR3 sequence: CASSYRPGELFF. The DNA of the CDR3 is TGTGCCAGCAGTTACCGCCCCGGGGAGCTGTTTTTT. J is TRBJ2-2 and V is TRBV6-2 or TRBV6-3; D remains unclear. The CDR3 is 12 residues long. The germline CDR1 and CDR2 sequences are MNHEY and SVGEGT. Trimming left V 2 bases short and J 6 bases short, with 4 bases between.

V is TRBV20-1 and J is TRBJ2-5, with no clear D. The CDR3 is made up of 13 amino acids. The germline V gene has CDR1 DFQATT and CDR2 SNEGSKA (reference sequence). V lost 0 bases and J lost 1, with 6 bases in between. The CDR3 protein is CSARDRPQETQYF. For the CDR3, the DNA is TGCAGTGCTAGAGATCGTCCCCAAGAGACCCAGTACTTC.

This clonotype occurred a few times. The V gene is TRBV29-1, the J gene TRBJ2-1; TRBD2 aligns across 7 bases. CDR1 is SQVTM and CDR2 is ANQGSEA in the germline V gene. V was clipped by 7 bases and J by 7 bases; unmatched bases: 10. The CDR3 length is 13 residues. The CDR3 loop reads CSAGQIAGNEQFF. The CDR3 region has the DNA TGCAGCGCCGGGCAGATAGCGGGTAATGAGCAGTTCTTC.

V and J are TRBV12-3 or TRBV12-4 and TRBJ1-6, with D perhaps matching TRBD1 (5 bases). The CDR3 loop spans 15 amino acids. The V gene lost 6 bases and the J gene lost 10 bases, with 19 bases spanning the gap. For the CDR3, the DNA is TGTGCCAGCAGGGGACGGGCGCGCGGGATGTCACCCCTCCACTTT. Translating it yields CASRGRARGMSPLHF.

The chain links TRBV20-1 to TRBJ2-2; D not resolved. Between the trimmed V and J ends, which lost 2 bases and 1 base, there was a span of 8 bases. The CDR3 covers 14 residues. Looked up from germline, CDR1 is DFQATT and CDR2 is SNEGSKA (reference sequence). The CDR3 loop reads CSARKAGNTGELFF. The DNA of the CDR3 is TGCAGTGCTAGAAAGGCTGGGAACACCGGGGAGCTGTTTTTT.

This clonotype was detected only a few times. The V gene is TRBV28, the J gene TRBJ1-5; no definite D call. CDR3 length equals 15 residues. The germline V gene has CDR1 MDHEN and CDR2 SYDVKM. Trimming removed 3 bases from V and 4 bases from J, with 13 bases in between. The CDR3 nucleotides read TGTGCCAGCAGTTTCGAAGGGAGTACAAATCAGCCCCAGCATTTT. This sequence encodes CASSFEGSTNQPQHF.

This clonotype was observed a handful of times. The V call is TRBV6-1, the J call TRBJ2-1, with D unresolved. V lost 2 bases to trimming and J lost 0 bases, with 14 bases between them. This CDR3 has 17 amino acids. CDR1 and CDR2 (germline): MNHNS, SASEGT. CDR3 region: CASSEIGYPSSYNEQFF. The CDR3 bases are TGTGCCAGCAGTGAAATTGGCTACCCGAGCTCCTACAATGAGCAGTTCTTC.

In regard to this clonotype: Compared with germline, one end of the junction differs, possibly owing to a read error. This sequence joins TRBV20-1 and TRBJ1-5; possibly TRBD1 for D (5 bases). This CDR3 region has 15 residues. Germline loops: CDR1 DFQATT, CDR2 SNEGSKA (reference sequence). The CDR3 here is CSAQVPGAGNPPQHF. The CDR3, as DNA: TGCAGTGCTCAGGTGCCCGGGGCGGGCAATCCGCCCCAGCATTTT.

The chain combines TRBV6-2 or TRBV6-3 with TRBJ1-5; unclear D gene. CDR3 length equals 13 residues. V lost 2 bases and J lost 3, with 5 bases in between. Germline CDR1 is MNHEY and CDR2 is SVGEGT. The DNA of the CDR3 is TGTGCCAGCAGTTACACCACCAATCAGCCCCAGCATTTT. This codes for CASSYTTNQPQHF.

This clonotype was counted a single time. The chain joins TRBV7-2 to TRBJ1-6; no clear D. The CDR3 is 13 amino acids. Germline V gives CDR1 SGHTA, CDR2 FQGNSA. Trimming took off 1 base at V and 11 bases at J, with 9 bases between the two ends. The CDR3 nucleotides read TGTGCCAGCAGCTTAGAAACGATTCCACCCCTCCACTTT. Protein sequence: CASSLETIPPLHF.

The chain links TRBV7-9 to TRBJ1-2; 8 nucleotides match TRBD1. J gave up 1 base and V 1 base, and 2 bases lay outside the gene matches. Per germline, CDR1 SEHNR and CDR2 FQNEAQ (reference sequence). The CDR3 covers 15 residues. CDR3 nucleotide sequence: TGTGCCAGCAGCTTAGGGACAGGGAATAACTATGGCTACACCTTC. Protein sequence: CASSLGTGNNYGYTF.

The chain carries TRBV20-1 and TRBJ2-4; possibly TRBD1 for D (6 bases). This CDR3 region has 13 residues. V was cut by 0 bases and J by 8 bases, with 11 bases left in between. Germline CDR1 is DFQATT and CDR2 is SNEGSKA (reference sequence). This CDR3 is CSAREGAGDIQYF. The DNA of the CDR3 is TGCAGTGCTAGAGAGGGGGCCGGGGACATTCAGTACTTC.

About this clonotype: One end of the junction does not line up with germline, which may come from a read error. The chain uses TRBV12-3 or TRBV12-4 and TRBJ1-1; D not resolved. The CDR3 is made up of 9 amino acids. CDR3 nucleotides: TGTGCCAGCAGTCCTCCCCCGGGGTGG. Amino acid sequence: CASSPPPGW.

DNA for the CDR3: TGCGCCAGCAGCCAAGGACAGTCCATGAACACTGAAGCTTTCTTT. Amino acids: CASSQGQSMNTEAFF. The rearrangement joins TRBV4-1 to TRBJ1-1; D is possibly TRBD1 (5 bases). Trimming cost V 1 base and J 0 bases, with 9 bases left between them. The CDR3 is made up of 15 amino acids. CDR1 and CDR2 from the germline V gene are MGHRA and YSYEKL.

This chain links TRBV4-1 with TRBJ2-7; D is tentatively TRBD1 or TRBD2 (6 bases each). The CDR3 consists of 15 residues. CDR1 is MGHRA, CDR2 YSYEKL, per germline. The V gene lost 2 bases and the J gene lost 5 bases, with 16 bases spanning the gap. This CDR3 reads CASSQLYPGANEQYV. CDR3 sequence (DNA): TGCGCCAGCAGCCAACTTTACCCGGGGGCCAACGAGCAGTACGTC.

V gene TRBV27 combines with J gene TRBJ2-1, with TRBD2 matching 8 bases. The V segment lost 1 base and the J segment 10 bases; nucleotides outside the gene matches: 9. The CDR3 loop spans 15 amino acids. The germline V gene encodes CDR1 MNHEY and CDR2 SMNVEV (reference sequence). The CDR3 DNA follows: TGTGCCAGCAGTTTATACTGGAGTAGCGGGAACGAGCAGTTCTTC. Its protein product is CASSLYWSSGNEQFF.

A few counts support this clonotype. The rearrangement uses TRBV30 and TRBJ2-1; D ambiguous. Germline values: CDR1 GTSNPN, CDR2 SVGIG (reference sequence). The CDR3 loop spans 14 amino acids. V shed 2 bases and J shed 0 bases, with 8 bases lying between them. The DNA for the CDR3 is TGTGCCTGGAGTACGGCGAGCTCCTACAATGAGCAGTTCTTC. Translating it yields CAWSTASSYNEQFF.